Following are 30 T cell receptor beta chains from one sample sequenced in a study of T cell clonality in common variable immunodeficiency (dated by TCRdb to the mid-2010s). To prepare the library, the immunoSEQ multiplex PCR assay was applied. TCRdb obtained this table from immuneACCESS and retained in-frame rearrangements with V and J assigned. These tables miss some clones; where compared with another copy, unresolved V genes account for less than half of the shortfall, and the remainder is unexplained. The sample records roughly 58,000 clones, none occurring a single time. The ten largest clones represent under 0.9% of the sample. The sample taken for sequencing was peripheral blood mononuclear cells. The receptor set was obtained from a person aged 18 to 75 in good health.

Ten or more counts support this clone. The CDR3 is cut off 3 residues early in the read; its end comes from the germline J gene. The chain couples TRBV19 to TRBJ1-2, with 8 bases aligning to TRBD1. In germline, CDR1 is LNHDA, CDR2 SQIVND (reference sequence). V lost 0 bases to trimming and J lost 4 bases; unmatched junction nucleotides: 13. CDR3 size: 18 residues. The chain's CDR3 is CASSIDLVIGTGLYGYTF. CDR3 bases read: TGTGCCAGTAGTATAGATCTCGTGATCGGGACAGGCCTCTATGGC.

This clone appeared many times. The read ends 3 residues shy of where the CDR3 ends; the end is completed using the germline J gene. This rearrangement joins TRBV6-4 to TRBJ2-3, with 7 bases identical to TRBD1. The length of the CDR3 is 15 residues. The germline gives CDR1 MRHNA, CDR2 SNTAGT. V lost 0 bases and J lost 5; bases outside the gene matches: 5. CDR3 amino acids: CASSDSGGSIDTQYF. The sequenced CDR3 bases are TGTGCCAGCAGTGACTCAGGGGGCTCGATAGATACG.

This clone was seen ten or more times. Read data end 3 residues before the CDR3 end; the end is taken from the germline J gene. The J gene is TRBJ1-2, the V gene TRBV5-4, with 7 nucleotides matching TRBD1. This CDR3 spans 15 amino acids. Germline-derived CDR1 and CDR2 are SGHNT and YYREEE (reference sequence). CDR3 DNA, as far as it was read: TGTGCCAGCAGCTTGGATGGGGGCCAGGGGGAGGGC. This gives the protein CASSLDGGQGEG. The entire CDR3 reads CASSLDGGQGEGYTF.

This clone was observed many times. The CDR3 goes on 3 residues after the read ends, and that part is filled in from the germline J gene. The gene calls are TRBV7-9 and TRBJ2-1; D is unresolved. CDR1 is SEHNR, CDR2 FQNEAQ, per germline (reference sequence). The CDR3 is 12 amino acids. Between the trimmed V and J ends, which lost 7 bases and 3 bases, there was a span of 7 bases. The part of the CDR3 DNA that was read is TGTGCCAGCAACGGCGGCTACAATGAG. Amino acids: CASNGGYNE. The CDR3 as a whole reads CASNGGYNEQFF.

This clone was detected a few times. The read gets to within 3 residues of the CDR3 end, and the germline J gene fills in the rest. The chain carries TRBV7-2 and TRBJ2-4; possibly TRBD1 for D (7 bases). This CDR3 contains 14 residues. Germline CDR1 reads SGHTA; CDR2 reads FQGNSA. The chain's CDR3 is CASSPGGGQETQYF. CDR3 DNA (partial): TGTGCCAGCAGTCCCGGAGGGGGCCAAGAGACT. The full variable domain, completed using reference TRBV7-2 and TRBJ2-4, is GAGVSQSPSNKVTEKGKDVELRCDPISGHTALYWYRQSLGQGLEFLIYFQGNSAPDKSGLPSDRFSAERTGGSVSTLTIQRTQQEDSAVYLCASSPGGGQETQYFGAGTRLSVL.

This clone was seen at least ten times. The read terminates 3 residues before the CDR3 end, so the remaining end is supplied by the germline J gene. The genes are TRBV9 and TRBJ2-6; the D is unclear. The CDR3 loop spans 15 amino acids. CDR1 SGDLS and CDR2 YYNGEE come from the germline V gene. The ends were cut back, 0 bases at V and 0 bases at J, with 4 bases in the middle. This CDR3 is CASSVVSSGANVLTF. The sequenced CDR3 bases are TGTGCCAGCAGCGTAGTCAGCTCTGGGGCCAACGTC.

The sample holds many counts of this clone. Incomplete CDR3 DNA: TGTGCCACCAGTGACTCAGACAGGGAGTATGGC. It encodes CATSDSDREYG. The entire CDR3 reads CATSDSDREYGYTF. The genes are TRBV24-1 and TRBJ1-2; TRBD1 matches at 7 bases. The CDR3 end is not reached by the read, which stops 3 residues before it; the germline J gene fills it in. Trimming cost V 4 bases and J 5 bases; bases outside gene matches: 6. CDR1 and CDR2 (germline): KGHDR, SFDVKD. The CDR3 length is 14 residues.

This clone was picked up many times. The read gets to within 3 residues of the CDR3 end, and the germline J gene fills in the rest. The rearrangement links TRBV28 to TRBJ1-5; tentative D call: TRBD1 (6 bases). With 10 bases removed from V and 4 bases from J, the gap between germline ends came to 20 bases. This CDR3 comprises 15 residues. Germline V CDR1 and CDR2: MDHEN, SYDVKM. CDR3 sequence reads: CATSLQGDINQPQHF. CDR3 bases read: TGTGCCACCTCTTTACAGGGAGACATTAATCAGCCC.

This clone has a handful of counts. The CDR3 end falls 3 residues outside the read, so it is completed with the germline J gene. The genes are TRBV5-1 and TRBJ2-4, with D possibly matching TRBD1 (5 bases). This CDR3 is 13 amino acids long. Germline CDR1 and CDR2: SGHRS and YFSETQ. The CDR3 loop reads CASSLVQDYGQYF. The sequenced CDR3 bases are TGCGCCAGCAGCTTGGTACAGGATTATGGT.

Only a few counts were recorded for this clone. From the germline J gene comes the end of the CDR3, since the read stops 3 residues before it. The rearrangement links TRBV18 to TRBJ2-4; a weak D match, TRBD2 (5 bases). The CDR3 is made up of 15 amino acids. CDR1 is KGHSH, CDR2 LQKENI, per germline. CDR3 loop: CASSPRLTEDYGQYF. The sequenced part of the CDR3 DNA is TGTGCCAGCTCACCGCGGTTGACGGAAGACTATGGT.

Concerning this clone itself: A much larger clone differs from this one at a single base, so this may be a read error. The read halts 3 residues ahead of the CDR3 end, with the missing end drawn from the germline J gene. Other DNA sequences in the sample encode the same CDR3. V usage is TRBV7-3 and J usage is TRBJ1-1, with D possibly being TRBD1 (5 bases). CDR1 is SGHTA and CDR2 is FQGTGA in the germline V gene. The CDR3 is 13 amino acids. CDR3 DNA (partial): TGTGCCAGTAGCTGGACACCGAACACTGAA. This gives the protein CASSWTPNTE. The full CDR3 sequence reads CASSWTPNTEAFF.

This clone was found many times. This CDR3 reads CASSLVGAGEGYTF. The covered CDR3 bases are TGTGCCAGCAGCTTGGTCGGGGCAGGGGAAGGC. The chain recombines TRBV5-6 with TRBJ1-2, with D tentatively TRBD1 (6 bases). The read terminates 3 residues before the CDR3 end, so the remaining end is supplied by the germline J gene. The CDR3 runs to 14 residues. Germline CDR1 SGHDT, CDR2 YYEEEE.

As regards this clone: A read error may be the cause here, since a much bigger clone is one base away. The CDR3 end falls 3 residues outside the read, so it is completed with the germline J gene. Other DNA sequences from this sample encode an identical CDR3 as well. The V call is TRBV7-9, the J call TRBJ1-3, with D possibly being TRBD1 (6 bases). The length of the CDR3 is 15 residues. Looked up from germline, CDR1 is SEHNR and CDR2 is FQNEAQ (reference sequence). CDR3 DNA, as far as it was read: TGTGCCAGCAGTTCAGGGGTACCGCGCACCCACACA. It yields the protein CASSSGVPRTHT. The CDR3, in full, reads CASSSGVPRTHTIYF.

This clone was observed many times. The junction departs from the called germline gene at one end, perhaps through a read error. The read comes to an end 3 residues before the CDR3 does, leaving the germline J gene to fill in the end. This same CDR3 is encoded by further DNA sequences in the sample. The chain is built from TRBV20-1 and TRBJ1-3, with D maybe TRBD1 (5 bases). Germline lookup yields CDR1 DFQATT and CDR2 SNEGSKA (reference sequence). The CDR3 is made up of 14 amino acids. CDR3 residues: CSAREGRGGNTIYF. The DNA read from the CDR3 is TGCAGTGCTAGAGAAGGGAGGGGTGGAAACACT.

This clone was counted ten times or more. The CDR3 goes on 3 residues after the read ends, and that part is filled in from the germline J gene. The genes are TRBV7-9 and TRBJ2-3, with D possibly being TRBD1 (6 bases). V gave up 4 bases and J gave up 5 bases, with 13 bases separating them. Germline-derived CDR1 and CDR2 are SEHNR and FQNEAQ (reference sequence). CDR3 length equals 14 residues. CDR3 DNA, as far as it was read: TGTGCCAGCAGCTCCACGGACAGAGGAGATACG. Amino acid sequence: CASSSTDRGDT. The CDR3 in full is CASSSTDRGDTQYF. Looking up the rest from reference TRBV7-9 and TRBJ2-3 gives the full variable domain: DTGVSQNPRHKITKRGQNVTFRCDPISEHNRLYWYRQTLGQGPEFLTYFQNEAQLEKSRLLSDRFSAERPKGSFSTLEIQRTEQGDSAMYLCASSSTDRGDTQYFGPGTRLTVL.

This clone has at least ten counts. The CDR3 end lies 3 residues beyond the end of the read and is filled in from the germline J gene. J is TRBJ2-5 and V is TRBV5-4, with TRBD1 identical over 9 bases. The CDR3 contains 14 residues. With V trimmed by 4 bases and J by 3 bases, 4 bases remained unmatched. Germline V gene sequence: CDR1 SGHNT, CDR2 YYREEE (reference sequence). CDR3 in amino acids: CASSRRDREETQYF. CDR3 bases read: TGTGCCAGCAGCCGTAGGGACAGGGAAGAGACC.

This clone has a count of ten or more. The read is 3 residues too short to cover the CDR3 end, so that end is filled in from the germline J gene. This chain uses TRBV20-1 with TRBJ1-3; no reliable D call. The V end was cut by 6 bases, the J end by 0 bases, with 9 bases between. The germline gives CDR1 DFQATT, CDR2 SNEGSKA (reference sequence). The CDR3 sequence is 13 residues long. This CDR3 is CSAGSPSGNTIYF. The part of the CDR3 DNA that was read is TGCAGTGCGGGCTCTCCCTCTGGAAACACC.

This clone has a count of ten or more. The DNA read from the CDR3 is TGTGCCAGCAGCTGGACAGGGCCAGTAGTTGAA. Translating it yields CASSWTGPVVE. The entire CDR3 is CASSWTGPVVEAFF. The chain has TRBV7-9 and TRBJ1-1; 8 bases agree with TRBD1. The read falls 3 residues short of the CDR3 end, and the missing part is taken from the germline J gene. The trim removed 4 bases at V and 7 bases at J, leaving 8 bases unmatched. Germline values: CDR1 SEHNR, CDR2 FQNEAQ (reference sequence). The CDR3 totals 14 residues.

Ten or more counts support this clone. The CDR3 extends 3 residues past the end of the read, so its final part is completed from the germline J gene. V usage is TRBV6-2 or TRBV6-3 and J usage is TRBJ1-1, with 7 bases identical to TRBD1. J lost 5 bases, V lost 4 bases, and 13 bases had no gene match. CDR3 length: 16 amino acids. Germline CDR1 reads MNHEY; CDR2 reads SVGEGT. CDR3 in amino acids: CASSSNSQGSETEAFF. Partial CDR3 DNA: TGTGCCAGCAGTTCCAATTCACAGGGGTCTGAGACTGAA.

In this sample, this clone turned up many times. The sequenced fragment ends 3 residues before the CDR3 boundary, so the rest is inferred from the germline J gene. The J gene is TRBJ2-5, the V gene TRBV20-1, with 12 bases lining up with TRBD2. This CDR3 comprises 16 residues. The V and J ends lost 6 bases and 4 bases, in that order; junction bases with no gene match: 12. Per the germline V gene, CDR1 is DFQATT and CDR2 is SNEGSKA (reference sequence). The chain's CDR3 is CSATLRLAGAPETQYF. Incomplete CDR3 DNA: TGCAGTGCCACTCTTAGACTAGCGGGGGCCCCAGAGACC.

This clone was counted ten times or more. The identical CDR3 is also encoded by other nucleotide sequences in the sample. CDR3 DNA (partial): TGTGCCTGGATTGGAACAGGGGGTACTGGAAACACC. Amino acids: CAWIGTGGTGNT. The CDR3 as a whole reads CAWIGTGGTGNTIYF. The rearrangement joins TRBV30 to TRBJ1-3; 8 bases match TRBD1. The CDR3 end lies 3 residues beyond the end of the read and is filled in from the germline J gene. Germline V lookup: CDR1 GTSNPN, CDR2 SVGIG (reference sequence). This CDR3 comprises 15 residues. Trimming removed 4 bases from V and 2 bases from J; junction bases left unmatched: 7.

Ten or more counts support this clone. Read data end 3 residues before the CDR3 end; the end is taken from the germline J gene. The chain recombines TRBV20-1 with TRBJ2-5; 13 bases are a match to TRBD2. The CDR3 is 15 amino acids. CDR1 is DFQATT and CDR2 is SNEGSKA in the germline V gene (reference sequence). V lost 6 bases, J lost 5 bases, and 9 bases stayed unmatched. The CDR3 DNA, read in part, is TGCAGTGCAACAGGACTAGCGGGAGTTGTGGAGACC. Its translation: CSATGLAGVVET. The CDR3 in full is CSATGLAGVVETQYF.

Ten or more counts support this clone. The CDR3 is cut off 3 residues early in the read; its end comes from the germline J gene. The chain couples TRBV20-1 to TRBJ1-6; 9 bases fit TRBD1. The CDR3 extends over 15 amino acids. The V gene end was trimmed by 3 bases and the J gene end by 6 bases; junction bases not matched to a gene: 6. Germline CDR1 reads DFQATT; CDR2 reads SNEGSKA (reference sequence). The CDR3 protein is CSASAWDRVNSPLHF. CDR3 DNA, as far as it was read: TGCAGTGCTAGTGCTTGGGACAGGGTTAATTCACCC.

This clone showed up many times. Sequencing ends 3 residues short of the CDR3 end; the germline J gene provides the rest. The chain recombines TRBV28 with TRBJ1-6, with TRBD1 identical over 8 bases. The germline V gene has CDR1 MDHEN and CDR2 SYDVKM. The J segment lost 10 bases and the V segment lost 6 bases, leaving 14 bases of the junction unmatched. The CDR3 length is 16 residues. Incomplete CDR3 DNA: TGTGCCAGCAGCACTCGGGAATACAGGGGGGACTCACCC. This sequence encodes CASSTREYRGDSP. The entire CDR3 sequence reads CASSTREYRGDSPLHF.

This clone came up a few times. The read comes to an end 3 residues before the CDR3 does, leaving the germline J gene to fill in the end. The V and J genes are TRBV6-2 or TRBV6-3 and TRBJ2-4; tentative D call: TRBD1 (6 bases). CDR1 is MNHEY, CDR2 SVGEGT, per germline. The CDR3 extends over 15 amino acids. The covered CDR3 bases are TGTGCCAGCAGGGACAGCGGCGTCGAAGCTCTTGGT. Its translation: CASRDSGVEALG. The full CDR3 is CASRDSGVEALGQYF.

This clone was picked up many times. The CDR3 end falls 3 residues outside the read, so it is completed with the germline J gene. The chain recombines TRBV20-1 with TRBJ2-3, with 7 bases fitting TRBD2. This CDR3 is built from 13 residues. Germline-derived CDR1 and CDR2 are DFQATT and SNEGSKA (reference sequence). CDR3 sequence reads: CSARASGGETQYF. The part of the CDR3 DNA that was read is TGCAGTGCTAGAGCTAGCGGAGGGGAGACG.

This clone was counted at least ten times. CDR3 in amino acids: CASSQPGLVNMHEQYF. Partial CDR3 DNA: TGTGCCAGCAGCCAACCGGGACTAGTGAACATGCACGAG. The chain combines TRBV14 with TRBJ2-7; 8 nucleotides match TRBD2. The read gets to within 3 residues of the CDR3 end, and the germline J gene fills in the rest. V trimming: 2 bases; J trimming: 5 bases; junction bases outside the gene matches: 11. The CDR3 is made up of 16 amino acids. Germline V gives CDR1 SGHDN, CDR2 FVKESK.

This clone has just a few counts. The read ends 3 residues early relative to the CDR3; the germline J gene fills the gap. The J gene is TRBJ2-2, the V gene TRBV7-2; TRBD1 aligns across 8 bases. CDR3 length: 14 residues. Germline CDR1 reads SGHTA; CDR2 reads FQGNSA. CDR3 DNA, as far as it was read: TGTGCCAGCAGCTCGGGACAGGAGGGTGAAAAG. This gives the protein CASSSGQEGEK. The whole CDR3 protein is CASSSGQEGEKLFF.

This clone was seen only a few times. Coverage ceases 3 residues before the CDR3 finishes, and the germline J gene fills in the end. The rearrangement links TRBV2 to TRBJ1-4; the D is unclear. This CDR3 is built from 16 residues. Per the germline V gene, CDR1 is SNHLY and CDR2 is FYNNEI. CDR3 DNA, as far as it was read: TGTGCCAGCAGTGAATGGTCTCCACCGAACAATTCACCA. Protein sequence: CASSEWSPPNNSP. In full, the CDR3 reads CASSEWSPPNNSPLFF.

On this clone: The CDR3 end lies 3 residues beyond the end of the read and is filled in from the germline J gene. The chain joins TRBV30 to TRBJ2-3, with D tentatively TRBD2 (5 bases). The CDR3 spans 15 residues. CDR1 is GTSNPN, CDR2 SVGIG, per germline (reference sequence). The CDR3 spells CAWSVLGSVNQPQYF. The covered CDR3 bases are TGTGCCTGGAGTGTACTAGGAAGCGTCAATCAGCCG. Full variable domain (outside the CDR3, taken from reference TRBV30 and TRBJ2-3): SQTIHQWPATLVQPVGSPLSLECTVEGTSNPNLYWYRQAAGRGLQLLFYSVGIGQISSEVPQNLSASRPQDRQFILSSKKLLLSDSGFYLCAWSVLGSVNQPQYFGPGTRLTVL.